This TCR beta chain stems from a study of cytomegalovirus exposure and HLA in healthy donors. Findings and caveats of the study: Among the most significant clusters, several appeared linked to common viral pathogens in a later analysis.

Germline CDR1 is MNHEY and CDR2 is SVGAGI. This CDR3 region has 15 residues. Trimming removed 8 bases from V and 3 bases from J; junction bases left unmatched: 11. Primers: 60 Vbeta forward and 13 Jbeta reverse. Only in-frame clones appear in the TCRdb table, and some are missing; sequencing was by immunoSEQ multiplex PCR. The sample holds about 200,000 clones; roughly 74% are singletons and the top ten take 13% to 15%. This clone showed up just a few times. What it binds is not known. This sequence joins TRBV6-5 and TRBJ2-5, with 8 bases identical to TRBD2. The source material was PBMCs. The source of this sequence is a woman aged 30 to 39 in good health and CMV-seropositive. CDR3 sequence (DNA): TGTGCCAGCCCCTCCGGGGGGGGGCCGGAAGAGACCCAGTACTTC. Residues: CASPSGGGPEETQYF.